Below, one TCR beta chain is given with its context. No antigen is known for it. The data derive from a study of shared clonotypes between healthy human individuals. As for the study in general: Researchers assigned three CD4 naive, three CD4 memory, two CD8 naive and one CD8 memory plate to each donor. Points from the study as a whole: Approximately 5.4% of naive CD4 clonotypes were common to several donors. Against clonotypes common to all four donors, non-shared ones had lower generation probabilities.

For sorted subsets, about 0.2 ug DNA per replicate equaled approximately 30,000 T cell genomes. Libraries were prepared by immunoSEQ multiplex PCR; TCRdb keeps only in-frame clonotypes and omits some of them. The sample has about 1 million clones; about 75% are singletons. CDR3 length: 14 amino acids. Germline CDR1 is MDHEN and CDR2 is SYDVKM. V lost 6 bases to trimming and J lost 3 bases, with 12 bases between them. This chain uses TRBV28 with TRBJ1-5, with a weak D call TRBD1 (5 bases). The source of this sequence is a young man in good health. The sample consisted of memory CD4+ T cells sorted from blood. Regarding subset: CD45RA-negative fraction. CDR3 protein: CASSSTGLNQPQHF. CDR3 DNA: TGTGCCAGCAGCTCTACAGGTCTCAATCAGCCCCAGCATTTT.